What follows are 27 T cell receptor beta chains derived from one specimen sequenced in a study of cytotoxic CD8 clonotypes in ibrutinib-treated CLL. The method was immunoSEQ multiplex PCR; TCRdb's version includes in-frame clones alone and lacks a portion of them. The table records about 89,000 clones, 78% of them present only once. This sample comprised PBMCs, obtained after 12 months of ibrutinib treatment. Receptors originate from a human donor with chronic lymphocytic leukemia.

The chain links TRBV29-1 to TRBJ2-1; D gene unclear. Trimming removed 5 bases from V and 10 bases from J, with 12 bases in between. Germline CDR1 is SQVTM and CDR2 is ANQGSEA. The CDR3 spans 11 residues. Written as DNA, the CDR3 is TGCAGCGTTTTGAATAGGGCGGAGCAGTTCTTC. It specifies CSVLNRAEQFF.

The rearrangement links TRBV7-2 to TRBJ2-3; possibly TRBD1 or TRBD2 for D (6 bases each). Deletions cut 5 bases from V and 6 bases from J, with 15 bases between. This CDR3 is 14 amino acids long. Germline loops: CDR1 SGHTA, CDR2 FQGNSA. The CDR3 DNA is TGTGCCAGCAGCGGACAGACTAGGGGCGATACGCAGTATTTT. This codes for CASSGQTRGDTQYF.

The CDR3, as DNA: TGCGCCAGCAGGGAGGGGATCGATGAAAAACTGTTTTTT. The encoded protein is CASREGIDEKLFF. J is TRBJ1-4 and V is TRBV5-1; TRBD1 might be the D (5 bases). The CDR3 contains 13 residues. Germline values: CDR1 SGHRS, CDR2 YFSETQ. The V gene lost 5 bases and the J gene lost 6 bases, with 11 bases spanning the gap. Combining the CDR3 with reference TRBV5-1 and TRBJ1-4 gives the whole variable domain KAGVTQTPRYLIKTRGQQVTLSCSPISGHRSVSWYQQTPGQGLQFLFEYFSETQRNKGNFPGRFSGRQFSNSRSEMNVSTLELGDSALYLCASREGIDEKLFFGSGTQLSVL.

The chain combines TRBV20-1 with TRBJ2-7; TRBD1 or TRBD2 may be the D gene (5 bases each). The germline V gene encodes CDR1 DFQATT and CDR2 SNEGSKA (reference sequence). There are 11 residues in the CDR3. V was pared by 8 bases and J by 3 bases, with 11 bases between. In DNA form, the CDR3 reads TGCAGTACCGGGACGAGCTACGAGCAGTACTTC. Protein sequence: CSTGTSYEQYF.

The chain couples TRBV6-1 to TRBJ1-3; TRBD1 is a possible D gene (6 bases). The length of the CDR3 is 14 residues. V was pared by 6 bases and J by 3 bases, with 12 bases between. CDR1 and CDR2 (germline): MNHNS, SASEGT. The CDR3 nucleotides are TGTGCCAGCAGGGTACAGGGAAATGGAAACACCATATATTTT. Protein: CASRVQGNGNTIYF.

The chain couples TRBV7-3 to TRBJ2-1, with 11 bases aligning to TRBD2. CDR1 and CDR2 from the germline V gene are SGHTA and FQGTGA. The CDR3 loop spans 16 amino acids. The V segment lost 2 bases and the J segment 7 bases; nucleotides outside the gene matches: 7. The CDR3 nucleotides are TGTGCCAGCAGCTTAGGGTCTAGCGGGGGGCGAAATGAGCAGTTCTTC. Translating it yields CASSLGSSGGRNEQFF.

V and J are TRBV7-9 and TRBJ1-3; TRBD1 is a possible D gene (5 bases). V lost 1 base and J 4 bases, leaving 5 bases between the germline ends. Germline V gene lookup returns CDR1 SEHNR and CDR2 FQNEAQ (reference sequence). This CDR3 region has 13 residues. The chain's CDR3 is CASSLGQGNTIYF. CDR3 nucleotides: TGTGCCAGCAGCTTAGGACAGGGAAACACCATATATTTT.

This clone occurred a few times. The chain links TRBV6-5 to TRBJ1-2; possibly TRBD1 for D (5 bases). The CDR3 is 15 residues long. CDR1 is MNHEY, CDR2 SVGAGI, per germline. V shed 0 bases and J shed 3 bases, with 11 bases lying between them. The CDR3 DNA reads TGTGCCAGCAGTTACTCGGGGGGATTGGACTATGGCTACACCTTC. It yields the protein CASSYSGGLDYGYTF.

The chain joins TRBV7-2 to TRBJ2-1, with a tentative D call TRBD2 (5 bases). The V end was cut by 5 bases, the J end by 9 bases, with 14 bases between. CDR3 length: 13 amino acids. CDR1 SGHTA and CDR2 FQGNSA come from the germline V gene. CDR3 sequence (DNA): TGTGCCAGCAGCGTGTCCGGGATCGGTGAGCAGTTCTTC. Translation gives CASSVSGIGEQFF.

The chain carries TRBV7-2 and TRBJ1-3; a possible D gene is TRBD1 (5 bases). The germline gives CDR1 SGHTA, CDR2 FQGNSA. The CDR3 runs 15 residues. Trimming shortened V by 3 bases and J by 2 bases, and 11 bases separated the two germline ends. CDR3 sequence: CASSFTEGPGNTIYF. CDR3 bases: TGTGCCAGCAGCTTCACCGAGGGGCCTGGAAACACCATATATTTT.

This chain uses TRBV5-8 with TRBJ1-5; 12 nucleotides line up with TRBD1. Per germline, CDR1 SGHTS and CDR2 YDEGEE. CDR3 length: 16 residues. J gave up 7 bases and V 0 bases, and 5 bases lay outside the gene matches. In DNA form, the CDR3 reads TGTGCCAGCAGCTTGGTAGGGACAGGGGGCTGGCAGCCCCAGCATTTT. It specifies CASSLVGTGGWQPQHF.

The V call is TRBV13, the J call TRBJ2-1; 9 bases align to TRBD2. With 5 bases clipped from V and 5 bases from J, the junction kept 7 bases outside the gene matches. The CDR3 spans 15 residues. The V gene's germline CDR1 is PRHDT and CDR2 FYEKMQ (reference sequence). CDR3 nucleotides: TGTGCCAGCAGCAATAGCGGGGGCTATAACAATGAGCAGTTCTTC. Translated, it gives CASSNSGGYNNEQFF.

This clone has just one count. The chain joins TRBV6-1 to TRBJ1-5; D gene unclear. The CDR3 sequence is 13 residues long. V lost 6 bases and J lost 1, with 7 bases in between. The germline CDR1 and CDR2 sequences are MNHNS and SASEGT. The CDR3 DNA reads TGTGCCAGCAGGAAAGAGAGCAATCAGCCCCAGCATTTT. This codes for CASRKESNQPQHF.

The chain couples TRBV6-1 to TRBJ1-5, with 10 bases fitting TRBD1. Germline lookup yields CDR1 MNHNS and CDR2 SASEGT. The CDR3 extends over 16 amino acids. With 4 bases clipped from V and 9 bases from J, the junction kept 12 bases outside the gene matches. The chain's CDR3 is CASSGGQGPQFWPQHF. CDR3 sequence (DNA): TGTGCCAGCAGTGGGGGACAGGGGCCCCAGTTTTGGCCCCAGCATTTT.

The chain links TRBV11-3 to TRBJ2-3, with D unresolved. The CDR3 extends over 15 amino acids. The V gene lost 6 bases and the J gene lost 2 bases, with 15 bases spanning the gap. Germline CDR1 reads SGHNT; CDR2 reads YENEEA. The CDR3 DNA is TGTGCCAGCAGTCCCCTCAGCCAGGCCACAGATACGCAGTATTTT. Translation: CASSPLSQATDTQYF.

About this clone: Different DNA sequences within this sample yield the same CDR3. The chain is built from TRBV5-1 and TRBJ1-5, with TRBD1 as a possible D gene (5 bases). V was shortened by 0 bases and J by 0 bases, with 7 bases between the two germline ends. CDR1 and CDR2 from the germline V gene are SGHRS and YFSETQ. CDR3 size: 15 residues. CDR3 in amino acids: CASSLEGVSNQPQHF. Here the CDR3 DNA reads TGCGCCAGCAGCTTGGAAGGGGTTAGCAATCAGCCCCAGCATTTT.

The chain carries TRBV25-1 and TRBJ2-7; 7 bases agree with TRBD1. The V gene end was trimmed by 5 bases and the J gene end by 7 bases; junction bases not matched to a gene: 11. The CDR3 sequence is 14 residues long. Germline values: CDR1 MGHDK, CDR2 SYGVNS. This chain's CDR3 is CASSPSDRLGEQYF. The CDR3 bases are TGTGCCAGCAGTCCGTCGGACAGGCTCGGGGAGCAGTACTTC.

The V call is TRBV5-1, the J call TRBJ2-2, with TRBD1 identical over 10 bases. J gave up 5 bases and V 4 bases, and 5 bases lay outside the gene matches. This CDR3 region has 15 residues. Germline CDR1 and CDR2: SGHRS and YFSETQ. The CDR3 region is CASSPTGGGTGELFF. CDR3 coding DNA: TGCGCCAGCAGCCCGACAGGGGGCGGAACCGGGGAGCTGTTTTTT.

V and J are TRBV7-2 and TRBJ2-1, with D possibly TRBD2 on 6 matching bases. Per the germline V gene, CDR1 is SGHTA and CDR2 is FQGNSA. With 1 base removed from V and 6 bases from J, the gap between germline ends came to 13 bases. The CDR3 loop spans 15 amino acids. CDR3 nucleotide sequence: TGTGCCAGCAGCTTAGAGGGACTCTCGTCCAATGAGCAGTTCTTC. It yields the protein CASSLEGLSSNEQFF.

This clone occurred a few times. J is TRBJ2-1 and V is TRBV7-9; D remains ambiguous. This CDR3 comprises 11 residues. Looked up from germline, CDR1 is SEHNR and CDR2 is FQNEAQ (reference sequence). Trimming took off 1 base at V and 10 bases at J, with 5 bases between the two ends. In DNA, the CDR3 is TGTGCCAGCAGCTTAGACGGGGAGCAGTTCTTC. It is translated as CASSLDGEQFF.

The chain combines TRBV7-2 with TRBJ2-7; maybe TRBD2 (5 bases). Trimming pared 5 bases from V and 0 bases from J, leaving 11 bases between. The CDR3 covers 14 residues. In germline, CDR1 is SGHTA, CDR2 FQGNSA. Here the CDR3 reads CASSRRGSSYEQYF. In nucleotides, the CDR3 is TGTGCCAGCAGCCGTCGGGGTAGCTCCTACGAGCAGTACTTC.

The chain links TRBV2 to TRBJ1-1; D is undetermined. Trimming removed 1 base at V and 7 bases at J, with 7 bases between. This CDR3 is 12 amino acids long. From germline, CDR1 is SNHLY and CDR2 FYNNEI. The CDR3 region is CASSEVAFEAFF. CDR3 coding DNA: TGTGCCAGCAGTGAAGTGGCCTTTGAAGCTTTCTTT.

The chain is built from TRBV10-3 and TRBJ1-1, with no clear D. The CDR3 consists of 13 residues. Trimming left V 4 bases short and J 1 base short, with 7 bases between. CDR1 and CDR2 from the germline V gene are ENHRY and SYGVKD. The CDR3 sequence: CAISGQANTEAFF. In DNA form, the CDR3 reads TGTGCCATCAGTGGCCAGGCGAACACTGAAGCTTTCTTT.

This clone was detected only a few times. This chain joins TRBV7-9 and TRBJ2-7, with 12 bases identical to TRBD2. V was clipped by 5 bases and J by 6 bases; unmatched bases: 11. The CDR3 length is 16 residues. Germline CDR1 and CDR2: SEHNR and FQNEAQ (reference sequence). The CDR3 spells CASSTRLAGDLREQYF. The CDR3 region has the DNA TGTGCCAGCAGCACCAGACTAGCGGGGGACCTCCGCGAGCAGTACTTC.

V is TRBV18 and J is TRBJ1-4; a possible D gene is TRBD1 (6 bases). In germline, CDR1 is KGHSH, CDR2 LQKENI. CDR3 length: 13 amino acids. V lost 8 bases, J lost 8 bases, and 15 bases lay in between. CDR3 nucleotides: TGTGCCAGCGCTACAGGGAGTGGGGAAAAACTGTTTTTT. Protein: CASATGSGEKLFF. Complete variable domain (other parts from reference TRBV18 and TRBJ1-4): NAGVMQNPRHLVRRRGQEARLRCSPMKGHSHVYWYRQLPEEGLKFMVYLQKENIIDESGMPKERFSAEFPKEGPSILRIQQVVRGDSAAYFCASATGSGEKLFFGSGTQLSVL.

This sequence joins TRBV6-5 and TRBJ1-3; D is unclear. This CDR3 is 16 amino acids long. Germline V gene data show CDR1 as MNHEY and CDR2 as SVGAGI. Trimming pared 3 bases from V and 0 bases from J, leaving 12 bases between. The CDR3: CASSYGPLLSGNTIYF. For the CDR3, the DNA is TGTGCCAGCAGTTATGGGCCACTCCTCTCTGGAAACACCATATATTTT.

In this sample, this clone turned up a few times. The chain employs TRBV5-1 and TRBJ2-7, with 8 bases lining up with TRBD2. Trimming took 6 bases from V and 6 from J; bases not matched to a gene: 17. Germline CDR1 and CDR2: SGHRS and YFSETQ. The CDR3 length is 16 residues. The CDR3 is CASKTSFAGGSGEQYF. The CDR3 coding sequence is TGCGCCAGCAAAACCTCCTTCGCGGGGGGATCAGGCGAGCAGTACTTC.